The entry that follows covers one T cell receptor beta chain sequence. TCRdb keeps only in-frame clones here, not all; method: immunoSEQ multiplex PCR. The sample includes some 150,000 clones, roughly 90% seen only once; the top ten take 4.5%. The data were taken from a study of cytomegalovirus exposure and HLA in healthy donors. CDR1 and CDR2 from the germline V gene are MNHNY and SVGAGI (reference sequence). This CDR3 region has 14 residues. Trimming cost V 6 bases and J 6 bases; bases outside gene matches: 7. This TCR came from a man aged 18-30 years in good health and CMV-seropositive. This chain uses TRBV6-6 with TRBJ1-1; TRBD1 aligns across 10 bases. Material: PBMCs. CDR3 sequence reads: CASRRQGAMAEAFF. Written as DNA, the CDR3 is TGTGCCAGCAGAAGACAGGGGGCCATGGCTGAAGCTTTCTTT.